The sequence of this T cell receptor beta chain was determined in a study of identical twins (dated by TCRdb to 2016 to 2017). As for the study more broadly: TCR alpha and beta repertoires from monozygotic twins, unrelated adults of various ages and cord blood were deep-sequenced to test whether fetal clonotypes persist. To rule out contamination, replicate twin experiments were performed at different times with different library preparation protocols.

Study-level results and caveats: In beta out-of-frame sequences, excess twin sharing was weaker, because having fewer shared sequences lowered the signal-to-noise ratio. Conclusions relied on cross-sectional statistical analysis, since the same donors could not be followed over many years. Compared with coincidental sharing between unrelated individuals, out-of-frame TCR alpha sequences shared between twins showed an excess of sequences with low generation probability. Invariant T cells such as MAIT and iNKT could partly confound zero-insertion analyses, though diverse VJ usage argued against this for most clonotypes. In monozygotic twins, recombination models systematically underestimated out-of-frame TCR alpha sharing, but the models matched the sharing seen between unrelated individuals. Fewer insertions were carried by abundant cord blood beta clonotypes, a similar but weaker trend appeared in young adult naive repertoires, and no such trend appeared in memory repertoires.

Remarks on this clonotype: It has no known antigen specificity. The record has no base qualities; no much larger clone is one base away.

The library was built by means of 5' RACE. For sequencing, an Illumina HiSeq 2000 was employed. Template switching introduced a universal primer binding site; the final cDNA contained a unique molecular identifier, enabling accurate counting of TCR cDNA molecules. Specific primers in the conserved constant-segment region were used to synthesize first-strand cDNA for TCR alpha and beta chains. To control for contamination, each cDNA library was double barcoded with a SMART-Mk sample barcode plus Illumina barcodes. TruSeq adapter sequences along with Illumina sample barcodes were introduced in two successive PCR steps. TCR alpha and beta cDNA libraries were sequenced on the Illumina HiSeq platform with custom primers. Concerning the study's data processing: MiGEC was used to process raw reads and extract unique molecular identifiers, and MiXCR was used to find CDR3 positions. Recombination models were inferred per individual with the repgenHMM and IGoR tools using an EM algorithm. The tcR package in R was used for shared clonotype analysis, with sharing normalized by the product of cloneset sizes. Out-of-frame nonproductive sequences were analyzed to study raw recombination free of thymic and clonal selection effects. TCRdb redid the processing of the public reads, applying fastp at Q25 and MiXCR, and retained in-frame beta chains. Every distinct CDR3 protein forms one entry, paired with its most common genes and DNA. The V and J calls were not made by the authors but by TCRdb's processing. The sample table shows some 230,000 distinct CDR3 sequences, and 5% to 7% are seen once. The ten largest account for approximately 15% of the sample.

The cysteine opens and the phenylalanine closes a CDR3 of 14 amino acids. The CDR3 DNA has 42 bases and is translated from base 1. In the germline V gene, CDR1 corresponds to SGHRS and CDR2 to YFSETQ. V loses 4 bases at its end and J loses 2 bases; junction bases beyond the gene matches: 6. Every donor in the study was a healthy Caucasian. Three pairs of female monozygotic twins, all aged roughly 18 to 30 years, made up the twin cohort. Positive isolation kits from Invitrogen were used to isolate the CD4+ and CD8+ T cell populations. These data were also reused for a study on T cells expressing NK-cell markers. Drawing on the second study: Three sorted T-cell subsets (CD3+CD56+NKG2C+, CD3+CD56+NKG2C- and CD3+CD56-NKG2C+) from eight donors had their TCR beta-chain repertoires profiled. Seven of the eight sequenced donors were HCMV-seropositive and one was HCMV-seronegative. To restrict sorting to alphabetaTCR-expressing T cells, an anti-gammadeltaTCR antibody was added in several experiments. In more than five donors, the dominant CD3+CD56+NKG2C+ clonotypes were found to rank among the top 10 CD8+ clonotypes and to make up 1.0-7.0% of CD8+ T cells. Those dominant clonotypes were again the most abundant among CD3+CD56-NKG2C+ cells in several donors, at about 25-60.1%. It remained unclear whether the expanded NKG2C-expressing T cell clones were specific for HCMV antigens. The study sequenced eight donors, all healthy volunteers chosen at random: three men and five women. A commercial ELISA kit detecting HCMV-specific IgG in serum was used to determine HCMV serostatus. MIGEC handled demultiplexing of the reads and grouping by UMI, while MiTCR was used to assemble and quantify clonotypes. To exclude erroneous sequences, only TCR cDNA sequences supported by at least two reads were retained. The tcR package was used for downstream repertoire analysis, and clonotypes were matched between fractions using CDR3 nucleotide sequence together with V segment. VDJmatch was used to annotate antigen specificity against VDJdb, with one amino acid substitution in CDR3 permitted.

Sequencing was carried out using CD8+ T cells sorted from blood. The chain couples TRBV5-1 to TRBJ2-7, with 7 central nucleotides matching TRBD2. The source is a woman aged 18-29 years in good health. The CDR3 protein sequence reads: CASSREEAPYEQYF. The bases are TGCGCCAGCAGCCGGGAGGAAGCCCCCTACGAGCAGTACTTC.